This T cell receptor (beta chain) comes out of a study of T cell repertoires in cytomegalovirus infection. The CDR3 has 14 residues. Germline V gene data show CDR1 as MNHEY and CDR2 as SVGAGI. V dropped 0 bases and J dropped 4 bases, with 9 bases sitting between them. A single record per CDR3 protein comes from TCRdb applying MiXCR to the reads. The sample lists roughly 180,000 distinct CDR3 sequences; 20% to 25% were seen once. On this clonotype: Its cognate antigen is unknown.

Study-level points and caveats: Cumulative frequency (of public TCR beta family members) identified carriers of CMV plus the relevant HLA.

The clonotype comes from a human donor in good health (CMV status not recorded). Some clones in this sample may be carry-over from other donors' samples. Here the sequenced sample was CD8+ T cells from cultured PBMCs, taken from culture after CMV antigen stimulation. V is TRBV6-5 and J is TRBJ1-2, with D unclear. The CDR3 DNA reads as TGTGCCAGCAGTTACTCGGGGAACTCCTATGGCTACACCTTC. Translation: CASSYSGNSYGYTF.